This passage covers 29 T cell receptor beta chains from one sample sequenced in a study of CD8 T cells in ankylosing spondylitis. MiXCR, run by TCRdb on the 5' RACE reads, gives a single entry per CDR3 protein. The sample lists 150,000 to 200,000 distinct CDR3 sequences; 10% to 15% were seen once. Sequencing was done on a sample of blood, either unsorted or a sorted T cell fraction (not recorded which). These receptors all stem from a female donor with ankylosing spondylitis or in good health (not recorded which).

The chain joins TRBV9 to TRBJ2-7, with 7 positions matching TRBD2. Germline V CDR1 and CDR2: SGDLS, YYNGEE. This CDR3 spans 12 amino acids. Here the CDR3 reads CVGSGVSYEQYF. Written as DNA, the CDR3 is TGTGTCGGCAGCGGGGTCTCCTACGAGCAGTACTTC.

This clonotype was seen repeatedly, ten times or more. CDR3 coding DNA: TGTGCCACCAGTGATCCCTCAACTAGCTTATCGCAGTATTTT. Translation: CATSDPSTSLSQYF. The rearrangement links TRBV24-1 to TRBJ2-3; possible D gene TRBD2, 6 bases. The CDR3 has 14 residues. Between the trimmed V and J ends, which lost 3 bases and 10 bases, there was a span of 16 bases. Germline-derived CDR1 and CDR2 are KGHDR and SFDVKD.

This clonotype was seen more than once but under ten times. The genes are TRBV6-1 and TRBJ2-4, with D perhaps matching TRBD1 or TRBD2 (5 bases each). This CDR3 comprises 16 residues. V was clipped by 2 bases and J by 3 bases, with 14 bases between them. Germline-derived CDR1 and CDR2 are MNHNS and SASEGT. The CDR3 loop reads CASSEWGPRDKNIQYF. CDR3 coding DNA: TGTGCCAGCAGTGAATGGGGACCGCGAGACAAAAACATTCAGTACTTC.

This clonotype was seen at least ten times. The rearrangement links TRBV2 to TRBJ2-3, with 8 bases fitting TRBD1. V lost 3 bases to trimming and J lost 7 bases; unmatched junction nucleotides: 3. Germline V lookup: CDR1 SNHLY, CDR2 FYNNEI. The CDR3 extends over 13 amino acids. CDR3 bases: TGTGCCAGCAGTGAGACAGGGGTAAATACGCAGTATTTT. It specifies CASSETGVNTQYF.

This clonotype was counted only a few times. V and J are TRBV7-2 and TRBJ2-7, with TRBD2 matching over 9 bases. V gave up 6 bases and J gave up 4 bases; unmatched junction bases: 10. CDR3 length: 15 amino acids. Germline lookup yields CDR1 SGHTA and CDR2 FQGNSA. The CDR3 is CASRLGGSGSYEQYF. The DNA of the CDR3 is TGTGCCAGCAGGTTGGGGGGTAGCGGGAGTTACGAGCAGTACTTC.

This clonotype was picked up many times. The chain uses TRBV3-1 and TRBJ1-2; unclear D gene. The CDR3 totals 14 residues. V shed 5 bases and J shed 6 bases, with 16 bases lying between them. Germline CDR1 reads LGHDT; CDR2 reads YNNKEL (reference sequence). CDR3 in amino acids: CASSARSGLDGYTF. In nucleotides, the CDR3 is TGTGCCAGCAGCGCACGGTCGGGTCTCGATGGCTACACCTTC.

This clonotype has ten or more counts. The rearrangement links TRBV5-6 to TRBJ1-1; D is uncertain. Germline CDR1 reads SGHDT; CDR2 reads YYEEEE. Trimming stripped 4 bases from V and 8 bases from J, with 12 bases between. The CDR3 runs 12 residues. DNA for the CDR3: TGTGCCAGCAGCCCTGGGAGGCGGGAAGCTTTCTTT. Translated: CASSPGRREAFF.

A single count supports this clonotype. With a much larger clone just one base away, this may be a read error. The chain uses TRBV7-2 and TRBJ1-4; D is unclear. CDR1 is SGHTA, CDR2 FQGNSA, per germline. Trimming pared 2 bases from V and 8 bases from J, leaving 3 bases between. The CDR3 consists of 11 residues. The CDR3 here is CTSSLREKLFF. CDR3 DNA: TGTACCAGCAGCTTACGCGAAAAACTGTTTTTT.

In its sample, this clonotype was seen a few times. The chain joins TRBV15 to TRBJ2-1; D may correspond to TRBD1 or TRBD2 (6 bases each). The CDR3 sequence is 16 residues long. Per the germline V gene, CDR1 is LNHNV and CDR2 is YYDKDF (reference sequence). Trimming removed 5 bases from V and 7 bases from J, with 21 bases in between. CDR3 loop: CATSDSTGRLDNEQFF. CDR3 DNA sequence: TGTGCCACCAGCGACTCAACAGGGAGGTTGGATAATGAGCAGTTCTTC.

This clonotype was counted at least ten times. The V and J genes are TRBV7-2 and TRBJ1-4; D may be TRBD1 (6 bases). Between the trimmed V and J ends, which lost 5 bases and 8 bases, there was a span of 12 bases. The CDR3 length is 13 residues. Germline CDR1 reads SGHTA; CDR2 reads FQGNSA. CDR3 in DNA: TGTGCCAGCAGCACTGGACAGACCGAAAAACTGTTTTTT. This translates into CASSTGQTEKLFF.

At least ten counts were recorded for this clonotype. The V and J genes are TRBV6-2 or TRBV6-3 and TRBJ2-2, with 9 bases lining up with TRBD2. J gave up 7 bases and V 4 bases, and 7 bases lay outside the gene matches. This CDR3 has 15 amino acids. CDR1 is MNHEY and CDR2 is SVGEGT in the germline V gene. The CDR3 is CASSSGSGRNGELFF. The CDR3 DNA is TGTGCCAGCAGTTCCGGTAGCGGGAGAAACGGGGAGCTGTTTTTT.

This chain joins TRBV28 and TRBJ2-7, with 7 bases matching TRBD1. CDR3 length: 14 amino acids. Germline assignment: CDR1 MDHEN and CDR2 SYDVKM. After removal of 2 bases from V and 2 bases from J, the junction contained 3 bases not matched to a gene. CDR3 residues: CASSLRGHTYEQYF. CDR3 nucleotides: TGTGCCAGCAGTTTAAGGGGGCACACCTACGAGCAGTACTTC.

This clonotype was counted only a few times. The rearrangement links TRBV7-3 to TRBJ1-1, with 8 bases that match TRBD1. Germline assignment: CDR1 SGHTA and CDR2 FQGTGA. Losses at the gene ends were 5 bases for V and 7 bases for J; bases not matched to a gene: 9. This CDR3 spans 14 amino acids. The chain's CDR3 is CASSRGQGRGEAFF. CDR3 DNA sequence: TGTGCCAGCAGCCGAGGACAGGGAAGGGGTGAAGCTTTCTTT.

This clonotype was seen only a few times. For the CDR3, the DNA is TGTGCCAGCAGCTTTGACGGCTCGGGGGCAAAACTGTTTTTT. Protein: CASSFDGSGAKLFF. This chain links TRBV7-2 with TRBJ1-4; tentative D call: TRBD1 (6 bases). The CDR3 is 14 amino acids. Trimming cost V 3 bases and J 10 bases, with 15 bases left between them. Germline assignment: CDR1 SGHTA and CDR2 FQGNSA. Based on the CDR3 plus reference TRBV7-2 and TRBJ1-4, the full variable domain is GAGVSQSPSNKVTEKGKDVELRCDPISGHTALYWYRQSLGQGLEFLIYFQGNSAPDKSGLPSDRFSAERTGGSVSTLTIQRTQQEDSAVYLCASSFDGSGAKLFFGSGTQLSVL.

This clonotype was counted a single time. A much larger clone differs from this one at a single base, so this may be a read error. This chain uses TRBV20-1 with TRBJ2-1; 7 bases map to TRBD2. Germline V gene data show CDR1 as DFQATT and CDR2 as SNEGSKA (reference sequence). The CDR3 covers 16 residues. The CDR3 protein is CCAIPFGREPYNEQFF. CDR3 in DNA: TGCTGTGCCATACCTTTCGGGCGGGAGCCCTACAATGAGCAGTTCTTC.

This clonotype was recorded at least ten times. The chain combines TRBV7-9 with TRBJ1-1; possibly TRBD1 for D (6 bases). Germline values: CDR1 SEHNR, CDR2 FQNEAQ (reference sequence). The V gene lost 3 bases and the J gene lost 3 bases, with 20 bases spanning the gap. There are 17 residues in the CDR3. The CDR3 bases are TGTGCCAGCAGCTTTGGTAAAGAACAGGGAAGGTACACTGAAGCTTTCTTT. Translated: CASSFGKEQGRYTEAFF.

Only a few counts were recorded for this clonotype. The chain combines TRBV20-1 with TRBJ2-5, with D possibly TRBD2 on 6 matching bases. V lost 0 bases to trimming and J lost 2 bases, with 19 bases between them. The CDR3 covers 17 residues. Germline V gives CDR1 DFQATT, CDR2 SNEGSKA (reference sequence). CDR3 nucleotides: TGCAGTGCTAGAGATCCTGGGCGGGGCGGCGCACAAGAGACCCAGTACTTC. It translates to CSARDPGRGGAQETQYF.

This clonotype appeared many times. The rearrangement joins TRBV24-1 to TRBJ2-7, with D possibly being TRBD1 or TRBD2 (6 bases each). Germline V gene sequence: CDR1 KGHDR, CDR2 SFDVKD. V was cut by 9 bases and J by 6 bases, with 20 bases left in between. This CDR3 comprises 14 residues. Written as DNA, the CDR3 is TGTGCCACCGCTTCTCGGGGGCGTTCTTTCGAGCAGTACTTC. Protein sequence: CATASRGRSFEQYF.

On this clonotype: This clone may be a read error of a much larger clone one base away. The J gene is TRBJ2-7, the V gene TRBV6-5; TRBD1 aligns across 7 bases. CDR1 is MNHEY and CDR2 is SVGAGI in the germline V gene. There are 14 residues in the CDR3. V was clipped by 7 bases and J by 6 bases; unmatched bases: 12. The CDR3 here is CASTFGQAPSEQYF. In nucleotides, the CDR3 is TGTGCCAGCACTTTCGGACAGGCACCGAGCGAGCAGTACTTC.

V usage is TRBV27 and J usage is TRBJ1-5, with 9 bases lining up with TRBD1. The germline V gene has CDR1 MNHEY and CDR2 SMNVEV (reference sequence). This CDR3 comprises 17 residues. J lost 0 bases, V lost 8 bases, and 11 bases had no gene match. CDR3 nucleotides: TGTGCCAGCCACCCGGGACAGGGCCGCTATAGCAATCAGCCCCAGCATTTT. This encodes CASHPGQGRYSNQPQHF.

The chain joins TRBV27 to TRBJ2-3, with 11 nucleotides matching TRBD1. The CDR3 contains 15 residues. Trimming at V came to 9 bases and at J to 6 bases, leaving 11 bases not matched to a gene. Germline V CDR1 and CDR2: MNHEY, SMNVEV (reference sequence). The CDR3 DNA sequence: TGTGCCAGAGCCGCCCCGGGACAGGGGGACGATACGCAGTATTTT. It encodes CARAAPGQGDDTQYF.

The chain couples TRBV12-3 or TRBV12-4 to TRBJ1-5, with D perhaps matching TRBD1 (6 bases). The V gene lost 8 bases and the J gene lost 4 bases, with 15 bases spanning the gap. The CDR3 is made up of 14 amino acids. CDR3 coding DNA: TGTGCCAGCCGGCCCAGGACAGCTAATCAGCCCCAGCATTTT. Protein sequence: CASRPRTANQPQHF.

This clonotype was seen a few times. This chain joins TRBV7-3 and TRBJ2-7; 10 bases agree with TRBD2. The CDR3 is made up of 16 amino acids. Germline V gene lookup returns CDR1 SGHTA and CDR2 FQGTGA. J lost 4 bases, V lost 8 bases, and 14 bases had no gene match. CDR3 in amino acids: CASSISGTSVYYEQYF. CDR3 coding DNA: TGTGCCAGCTCCATCTCCGGGACTAGCGTTTATTACGAGCAGTACTTC.

In DNA, the CDR3 is TGTGCCACCAGTGATTGGGGACAGCTCACAGCAGATACGCAGTATTTT. It is translated as CATSDWGQLTADTQYF. The chain combines TRBV24-1 with TRBJ2-3; 7 bases are shared with TRBD1. V lost 2 bases to trimming and J lost 4 bases; unmatched junction nucleotides: 8. In germline, CDR1 is KGHDR, CDR2 SFDVKD. The CDR3 spans 16 residues.

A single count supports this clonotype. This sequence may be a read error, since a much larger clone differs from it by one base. The CDR3 DNA sequence: TGTGCCGGCAGCGAAGCCCTAGCGAATGAGCAGTTCTTC. It specifies CAGSEALANEQFF. The rearrangement joins TRBV5-6 to TRBJ2-1; D may be TRBD2 (6 bases). The CDR3 length is 13 residues. CDR1 is SGHDT and CDR2 is YYEEEE in the germline V gene. Variable domain in full (rest from reference TRBV5-6 and TRBJ2-1): DAGVTQSPTHLIKTRGQQVTLRCSPKSGHDTVSWYQQALGQGPQFIFQYYEEEERQRGNFPDRFSGHQFPNYSSELNVNALLLGDSALYLCAGSEALANEQFFGPGTRLTVL.

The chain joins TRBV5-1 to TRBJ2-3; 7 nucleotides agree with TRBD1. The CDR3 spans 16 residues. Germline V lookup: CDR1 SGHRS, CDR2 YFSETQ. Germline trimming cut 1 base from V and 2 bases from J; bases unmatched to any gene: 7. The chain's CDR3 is CASSLLTGADTDTQYF. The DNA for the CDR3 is TGCGCCAGCAGCTTGTTAACAGGGGCTGACACAGATACGCAGTATTTT. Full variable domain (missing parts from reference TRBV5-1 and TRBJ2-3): KAGVTQTPRYLIKTRGQQVTLSCSPISGHRSVSWYQQTPGQGLQFLFEYFSETQRNKGNFPGRFSGRQFSNSRSEMNVSTLELGDSALYLCASSLLTGADTDTQYFGPGTRLTVL.

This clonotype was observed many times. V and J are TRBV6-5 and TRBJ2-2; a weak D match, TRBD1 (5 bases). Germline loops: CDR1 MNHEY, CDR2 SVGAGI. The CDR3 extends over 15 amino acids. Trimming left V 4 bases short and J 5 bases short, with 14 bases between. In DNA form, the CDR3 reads TGTGCCAGCAGTTGGGGCCAGGGTGGAACCGGGGAGCTGTTTTTT. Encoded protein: CASSWGQGGTGELFF.

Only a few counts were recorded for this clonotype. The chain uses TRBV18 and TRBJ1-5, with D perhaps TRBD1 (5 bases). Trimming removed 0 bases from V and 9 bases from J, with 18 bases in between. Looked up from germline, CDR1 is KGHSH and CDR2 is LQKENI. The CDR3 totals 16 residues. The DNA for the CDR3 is TGTGCCAGCTCACCACCTGCAGGAGGGGACTCCGGGCCCCAGCATTTT. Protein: CASSPPAGGDSGPQHF.

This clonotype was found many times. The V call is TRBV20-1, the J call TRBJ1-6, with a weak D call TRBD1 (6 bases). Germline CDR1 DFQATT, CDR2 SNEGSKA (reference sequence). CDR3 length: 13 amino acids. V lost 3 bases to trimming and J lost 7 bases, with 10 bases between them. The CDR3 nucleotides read TGCAGTGCTAGGGGGGCGGGGAATTCACCCCTCCACTTT. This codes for CSARGAGNSPLHF.